This T cell receptor (beta chain) was profiled in a study of lymphopenia after photon versus proton radiotherapy. Only in-frame clones appear in the TCRdb table, and some are missing; sequencing was by immunoSEQ multiplex PCR. The table records about 33,000 clones, roughly nine tenths of them present only once. Points from the study as a whole: After the lymphocyte nadir, photon-treated repertoires showed oligoclonal expansion, especially of CD8+ Temra cells. Survival link was tested only in deceased patients; proton benefit remains a possibility. In patients who died, overall survival fell as post-nadir TCR diversity dropped more. Proton therapy kept repertoires fairly stable, unlike photons, which gained effector/memory cells.

Comment on this clone: The antigen is undetermined.

The germline CDR1 and CDR2 sequences are ENHRY and SYGVKD. V was cut by 4 bases and J by 8 bases, with 8 bases left in between. This CDR3 is 12 amino acids long. The rearrangement joins TRBV10-3 to TRBJ1-4; TRBD1 might be the D (5 bases). The sample was peripheral blood, taken from a patient treated with photon-based radiotherapy. This TCR was recovered from a woman aged 45-59 years with pancreatic cancer. DNA for the CDR3: TGTGCCATCAGTGGGGGCGGGGAAAAACTGTTTTTT. The encoded protein is CAISGGGEKLFF.